This T cell receptor (beta chain) was captured in a study of T-cell reconstitution after alpha-beta-depleted transplantation in children. The study's findings and limits: The study traced high day-60 TCRbeta diversity in some patients to surviving recipient T cells and thymic progenitors. The study reportedly traced alpha-beta T cells about two months after transplant to several hundred expanded graft clones. It was newly produced T cells that mostly accounted for T-cell counts and diversity one year after transplant.

This CDR3 is 16 amino acids long. V lost 3 bases and J 4 bases, leaving 15 bases between the germline ends. The germline V gene encodes CDR1 SEHNR and CDR2 FQNEAQ (reference sequence). In the case of this clonotype: What it binds is unknown.

The TCRbeta library incorporated unique molecular identifiers. TCRdb itself ran the PCR reads through MiXCR, one entry per CDR3 protein. The sample shows 95,000 to 150,000 distinct CDR3 sequences, under 30% of them seen only once. The TCR was taken from a male patient aged 2-9 years who had a stem cell transplant for chronic granulomatous disease, so the T cells may come from the graft donor. Here the sequenced sample was PBMCs, mostly from graft donor cells, taken 180 days after TCRalphabeta/CD19-depleted stem cell transplant. The chain recombines TRBV7-9 with TRBJ2-2; a possible D gene is TRBD2 (6 bases). The CDR3 DNA reads TGTGCCAGCAGCTTGAGTTGGGGGGACGGCACCGGGGAGCTGTTTTTT. Translation: CASSLSWGDGTGELFF.